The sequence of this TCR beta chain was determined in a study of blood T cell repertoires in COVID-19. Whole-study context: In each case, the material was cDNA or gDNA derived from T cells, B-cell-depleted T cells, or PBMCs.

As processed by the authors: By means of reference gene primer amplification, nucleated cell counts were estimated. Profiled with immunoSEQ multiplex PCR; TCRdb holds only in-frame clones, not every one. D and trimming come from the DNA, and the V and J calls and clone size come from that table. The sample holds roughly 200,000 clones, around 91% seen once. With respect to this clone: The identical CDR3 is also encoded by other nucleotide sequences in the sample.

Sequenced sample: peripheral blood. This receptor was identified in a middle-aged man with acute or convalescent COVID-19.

CDR3 nucleotides: TGTGCCAGCAGTAGCAACACAGATACGCAGTATTTT. This translates into CASSSNTDTQYF. This chain connects TRBV28 to TRBJ2-3; D is unresolved. The CDR3 runs 12 residues. V dropped 5 bases and J dropped 2 bases, with 5 bases sitting between them. Per the germline V gene, CDR1 is MDHEN and CDR2 is SYDVKM. The complete variable domain, with remaining parts taken from reference TRBV28 and TRBJ2-3, reads DVKVTQSSRYLVKRTGEKVFLECVQDMDHENMFWYRQDPGLGLRLIYFSYDVKMKEKGDIPEGYSVSREKKERFSLILESASTNQTSMYLCASSSNTDTQYFGPGTRLTVL.